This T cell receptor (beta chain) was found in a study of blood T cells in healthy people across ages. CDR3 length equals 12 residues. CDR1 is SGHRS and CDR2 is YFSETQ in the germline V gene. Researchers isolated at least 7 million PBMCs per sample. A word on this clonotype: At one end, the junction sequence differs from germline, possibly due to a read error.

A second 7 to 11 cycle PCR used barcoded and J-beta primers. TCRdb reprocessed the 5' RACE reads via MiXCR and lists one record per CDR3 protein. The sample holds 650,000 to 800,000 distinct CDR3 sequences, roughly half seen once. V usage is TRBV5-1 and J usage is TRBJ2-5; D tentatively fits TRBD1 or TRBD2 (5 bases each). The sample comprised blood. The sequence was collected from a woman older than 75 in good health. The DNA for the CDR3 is TGCACCAGCCGGGGCCCAATAGAGACCCAGTACTTC. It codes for CTSRGPIETQYF.